What follows are 18 T cell receptor beta chains derived from one specimen sequenced in a study of cytomegalovirus exposure and HLA in healthy donors (dated by TCRdb to between 2016 and 2019). Library method: the immunoSEQ multiplex PCR assay. The multiplex PCR relied on a mix of 60 forward primers for TCR Vbeta segments and 13 reverse primers for TCR Jbeta segments. TCRdb took this table from immuneACCESS and kept in-frame rearrangements with V and J called. Such tables lack part of the clones; where checked against another copy, unresolved V genes explain under half of the gap, and the rest is unexplained. This sample lists more than 130,000 clones; around 81% were detected once. Of the sample, about 2.8% is held by the ten largest clones. Sequencing was performed on PBMCs. These receptor sequences come from a male donor in good health and CMV-seronegative.

V is TRBV5-4 and J is TRBJ2-3, with D possibly TRBD1 on 5 matching bases. The CDR3 consists of 16 residues. The germline CDR1 and CDR2 sequences are SGHNT and YYREEE (reference sequence). With 1 base removed from V and 2 bases from J, the gap between germline ends came to 14 bases. DNA for the CDR3: TGTGCCAGCAGCTTGCTTGTTCAGGGTCCCACAGATACGCAGTATTTT. Translating it yields CASSLLVQGPTDTQYF.

This chain uses TRBV19 with TRBJ1-2; D may be TRBD1 (5 bases). The CDR3 sequence is 13 residues long. Between the trimmed V and J ends, which lost 5 bases and 8 bases, there was a span of 15 bases. Germline loops: CDR1 LNHDA, CDR2 SQIVND (reference sequence). The CDR3 nucleotides are TGTGCCAGTAGTCCCCTAGACAGAGACGGCTACACCTTC. It is translated as CASSPLDRDGYTF.

The rearrangement links TRBV9 to TRBJ1-5; TRBD1 might be the D (6 bases). CDR1 is SGDLS, CDR2 YYNGEE, per germline. The V and J ends lost 3 bases and 2 bases respectively, with 12 bases between them. The length of the CDR3 is 15 residues. The CDR3 nucleotides read TGTGCCAGCAGCGGAACAGGGATCCGCAATCAGCCCCAGCATTTT. The encoded protein is CASSGTGIRNQPQHF.

This clone was found once. The J gene is TRBJ1-1, the V gene TRBV2; the D gene is possibly TRBD1 (6 bases). The CDR3 loop spans 17 amino acids. From germline, CDR1 is SNHLY and CDR2 FYNNEI. V shed 4 bases and J shed 0 bases, with 18 bases lying between them. CDR3 sequence: CASSVGFGGQVNTEAFF. DNA for the CDR3: TGTGCCAGCAGTGTTGGGTTCGGGGGGCAGGTGAACACTGAAGCTTTCTTT.

A single count supports this clone. The gene calls are TRBV13 and TRBJ1-1; 10 bases are a match to TRBD1. With V trimmed by 4 bases and J by 4 bases, 6 bases remained unmatched. CDR1 and CDR2 (germline): PRHDT, FYEKMQ (reference sequence). The CDR3 covers 15 residues. DNA of the CDR3: TGTGCCAGCAGCTCCCAAAGGACAGGGGGCACTGAAGCTTTCTTT. Protein sequence: CASSSQRTGGTEAFF.

The V and J genes are TRBV7-2 and TRBJ1-5; a weak D match, TRBD1 (6 bases). Trimming cost V 0 bases and J 7 bases, with 16 bases left between them. The CDR3 covers 16 residues. Germline loops: CDR1 SGHTA, CDR2 FQGNSA. CDR3 region: CASSLAHRVGGQPQHF. CDR3 DNA sequence: TGTGCCAGCAGCTTAGCTCACAGGGTAGGGGGACAGCCCCAGCATTTT.

The chain carries TRBV30 and TRBJ2-3; TRBD1 matches at 8 bases. V lost 1 base, J lost 1 base, and 10 bases stayed unmatched. The CDR3 length is 17 residues. Looked up from germline, CDR1 is GTSNPN and CDR2 is SVGIG (reference sequence). For the CDR3, the DNA is TGTGCCTGGAGTGGGGTCACAGGGGGTTCGGGCACAGATACGCAGTATTTT. This codes for CAWSGVTGGSGTDTQYF.

This clone was counted between two and nine times. The chain has TRBV10-3 and TRBJ2-7, with a possible D match to TRBD2 (6 bases). V gave up 3 bases and J gave up 3 bases, with 12 bases separating them. This CDR3 has 14 residues. The germline CDR1 and CDR2 sequences are ENHRY and SYGVKD. CDR3 in DNA: TGTGCCATCAGTGAAGGAGGGTTAGGCTACGAGCAGTACTTC. It yields the protein CAISEGGLGYEQYF.

V is TRBV6-4 and J is TRBJ2-2; 11 bases match TRBD2. Germline V gene sequence: CDR1 MRHNA, CDR2 SNTAGT. The CDR3 loop spans 19 amino acids. V dropped 4 bases and J dropped 2; count of bases not matched to a gene: 12. CDR3: CASSASGLTSGKNTGELFF. The DNA of the CDR3 is TGTGCCAGCAGTGCGTCGGGGCTGACTAGCGGGAAAAACACCGGGGAGCTGTTTTTT.

This chain links TRBV15 with TRBJ1-2; D possibly corresponds to TRBD1 (5 bases). This CDR3 has 14 residues. Germline loops: CDR1 LNHNV, CDR2 YYDKDF (reference sequence). V was cut by 5 bases and J by 5 bases, with 15 bases left in between. The DNA of the CDR3 is TGTGCCACCAGCGGTGGACGGGGGGAGTATGGCTACACCTTC. Translated, it gives CATSGGRGEYGYTF.

The chain has TRBV10-3 and TRBJ2-7; TRBD1 might be the D (6 bases). The CDR3 has 14 amino acids. V was trimmed by 10 bases and J by 4 bases, leaving 20 bases between them. Germline CDR1 is ENHRY and CDR2 is SYGVKD. Here the CDR3 reads CATRVDSSWYEQYF. In nucleotides, the CDR3 is TGTGCCACGAGAGTGGACAGTAGTTGGTACGAGCAGTACTTC.

V and J are TRBV19 and TRBJ2-7; 8 nucleotides line up with TRBD1. V lost 5 bases to trimming and J lost 6 bases; unmatched junction nucleotides: 6. This CDR3 region has 13 residues. Germline CDR1 and CDR2: LNHDA and SQIVND (reference sequence). In DNA, the CDR3 is TGTGCCAGTAGTTTCGGACAGGGTCTCGAGCAGTACTTC. Translation: CASSFGQGLEQYF.

The CDR3 DNA reads TGCGCCAGCAGCTTTTCTTCCGGGACAGCCACCTCCTACGAGCAGTACTTC. It encodes CASSFSSGTATSYEQYF. The chain employs TRBV5-1 and TRBJ2-7; 7 bases agree with TRBD1. The ends lost 2 bases at V and 0 bases at J; junction bases unmatched: 11. Germline V gene lookup returns CDR1 SGHRS and CDR2 YFSETQ. The CDR3 loop spans 17 amino acids.

The genes are TRBV5-1 and TRBJ2-5; the match to TRBD2 covers 12 bases. The CDR3 is 16 residues long. Trimming cost V 3 bases and J 2 bases; bases outside gene matches: 5. The V gene's germline CDR1 is SGHRS and CDR2 YFSETQ. The CDR3 bases are TGCGCCAGCAGCTATACTACTAGCGGGGGGCAAGAGACCCAGTACTTC. This translates into CASSYTTSGGQETQYF.

The rearrangement uses TRBV5-1 and TRBJ2-4, with unresolved D. Germline loops: CDR1 SGHRS, CDR2 YFSETQ. There are 13 residues in the CDR3. Between the trimmed V and J ends, which lost 1 base and 2 bases, there was a span of 4 bases. The CDR3: CASSLPTKNIQYF. The CDR3 DNA reads as TGCGCCAGCAGCTTGCCTACCAAAAACATTCAGTACTTC.

V usage is TRBV19 and J usage is TRBJ2-2, with 10 positions matching TRBD1. Trimming took 8 bases from V and 1 from J; bases not matched to a gene: 1. CDR3 size: 14 residues. The V gene's germline CDR1 is LNHDA and CDR2 SQIVND (reference sequence). DNA of the CDR3: TGTGCCAGTCGGGACAGGGGGAACACCGGGGAGCTGTTTTTT. It encodes CASRDRGNTGELFF. Full variable domain (rest looked up from reference TRBV19 and TRBJ2-2): DGGITQSPKYLFRKEGQNVTLSCEQNLNHDAMYWYRQDPGQGLRLIYYSQIVNDFQKGDIAEGYSVSREKKESFPLTVTSAQKNPTAFYLCASRDRGNTGELFFGEGSRLTVL.

This clone came up a few times. V and J are TRBV5-5 and TRBJ2-3; 7 positions agree with TRBD2. CDR1 and CDR2 (germline): SGHKS, YYEKEE (reference sequence). Unmatched junction bases numbered 6, after V lost 0 bases and J lost 2 bases. CDR3 length equals 16 residues. DNA of the CDR3: TGTGCCAGCAGCTTGGGGGCTAGCGGACTCACAGATACGCAGTATTTT. Its protein product is CASSLGASGLTDTQYF.

This chain connects TRBV7-9 to TRBJ2-4, with a possible D match to TRBD2 (5 bases). V lost 1 base, J lost 13 bases, and 14 bases lay in between. The V gene's germline CDR1 is SEHNR and CDR2 FQNEAQ (reference sequence). The CDR3 is 13 residues long. Here the CDR3 DNA reads TGTGCCAGCAGCTTAGAGTTGGCAGGAGGCCAGTACTTC. Its translation is CASSLELAGGQYF.